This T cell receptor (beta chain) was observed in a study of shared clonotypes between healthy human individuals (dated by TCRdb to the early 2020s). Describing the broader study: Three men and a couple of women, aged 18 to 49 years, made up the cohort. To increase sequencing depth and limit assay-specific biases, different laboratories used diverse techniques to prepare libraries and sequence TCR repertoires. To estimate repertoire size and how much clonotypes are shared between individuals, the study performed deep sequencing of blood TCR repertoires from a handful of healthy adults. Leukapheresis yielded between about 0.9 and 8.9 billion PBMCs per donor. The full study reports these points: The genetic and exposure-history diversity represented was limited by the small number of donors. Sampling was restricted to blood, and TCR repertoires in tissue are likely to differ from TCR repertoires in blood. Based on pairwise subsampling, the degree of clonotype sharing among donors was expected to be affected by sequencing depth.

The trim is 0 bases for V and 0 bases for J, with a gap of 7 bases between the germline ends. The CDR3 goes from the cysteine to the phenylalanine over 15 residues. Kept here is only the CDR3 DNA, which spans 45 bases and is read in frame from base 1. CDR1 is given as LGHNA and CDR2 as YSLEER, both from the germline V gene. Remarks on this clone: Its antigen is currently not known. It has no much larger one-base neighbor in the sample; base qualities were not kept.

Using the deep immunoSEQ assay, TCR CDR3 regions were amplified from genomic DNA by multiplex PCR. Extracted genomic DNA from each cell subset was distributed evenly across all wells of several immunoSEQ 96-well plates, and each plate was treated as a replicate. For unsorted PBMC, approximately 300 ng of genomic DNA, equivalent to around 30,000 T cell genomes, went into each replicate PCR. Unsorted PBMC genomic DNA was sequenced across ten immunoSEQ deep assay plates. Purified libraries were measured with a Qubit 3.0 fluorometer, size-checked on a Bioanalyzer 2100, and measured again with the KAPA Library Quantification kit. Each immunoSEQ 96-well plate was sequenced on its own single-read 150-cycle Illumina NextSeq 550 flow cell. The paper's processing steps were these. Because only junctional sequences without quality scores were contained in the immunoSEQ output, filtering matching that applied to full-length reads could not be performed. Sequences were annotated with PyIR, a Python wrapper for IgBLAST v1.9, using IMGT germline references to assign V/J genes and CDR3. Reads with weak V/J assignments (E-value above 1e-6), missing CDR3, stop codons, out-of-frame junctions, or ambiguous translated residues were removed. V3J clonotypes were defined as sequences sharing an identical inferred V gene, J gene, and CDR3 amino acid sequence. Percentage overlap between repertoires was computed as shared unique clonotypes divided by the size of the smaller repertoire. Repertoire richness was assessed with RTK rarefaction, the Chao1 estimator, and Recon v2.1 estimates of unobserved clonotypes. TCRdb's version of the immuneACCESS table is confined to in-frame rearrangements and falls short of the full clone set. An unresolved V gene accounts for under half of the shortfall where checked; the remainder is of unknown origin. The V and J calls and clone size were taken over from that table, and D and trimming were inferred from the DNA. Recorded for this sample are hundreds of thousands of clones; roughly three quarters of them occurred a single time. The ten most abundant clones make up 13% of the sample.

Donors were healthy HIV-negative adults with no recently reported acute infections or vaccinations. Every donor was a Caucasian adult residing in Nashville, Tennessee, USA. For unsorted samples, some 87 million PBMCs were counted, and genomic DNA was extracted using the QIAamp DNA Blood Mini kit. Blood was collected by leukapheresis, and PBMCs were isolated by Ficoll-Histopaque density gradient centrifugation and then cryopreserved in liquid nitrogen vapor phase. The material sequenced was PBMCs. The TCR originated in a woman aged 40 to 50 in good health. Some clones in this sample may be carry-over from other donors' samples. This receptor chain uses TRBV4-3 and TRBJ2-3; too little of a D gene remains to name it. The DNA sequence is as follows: TGCGCCAGCAGCCAAGATCTTTTTAGCACAGATACGCAGTATTTT. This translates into CASSQDLFSTDTQYF.